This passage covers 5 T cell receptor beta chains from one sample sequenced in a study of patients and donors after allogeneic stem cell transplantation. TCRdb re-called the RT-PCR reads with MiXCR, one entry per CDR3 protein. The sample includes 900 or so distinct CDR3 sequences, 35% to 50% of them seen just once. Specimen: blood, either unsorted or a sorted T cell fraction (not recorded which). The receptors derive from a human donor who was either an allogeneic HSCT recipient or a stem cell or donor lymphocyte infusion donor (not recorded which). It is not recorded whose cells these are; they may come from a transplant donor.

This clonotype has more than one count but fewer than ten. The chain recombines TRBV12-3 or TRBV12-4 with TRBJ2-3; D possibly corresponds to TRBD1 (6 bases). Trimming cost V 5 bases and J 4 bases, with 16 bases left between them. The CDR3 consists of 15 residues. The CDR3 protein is CASSRPDRRSDTQYF. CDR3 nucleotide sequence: TGTGCCAGCAGTCGCCCCGACAGGAGATCAGATACGCAGTATTTT.

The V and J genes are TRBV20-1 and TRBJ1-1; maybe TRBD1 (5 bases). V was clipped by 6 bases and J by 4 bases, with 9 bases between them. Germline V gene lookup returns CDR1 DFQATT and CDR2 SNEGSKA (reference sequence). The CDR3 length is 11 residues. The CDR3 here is CSAQGPTEAFF. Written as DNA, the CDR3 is TGCAGTGCCCAGGGACCCACTGAAGCTTTCTTT.

DNA of the CDR3: TGTGCCAGCAGCTTAGGGACTCCCTCGGGCAATGAGCAGTTCTTC. It codes for CASSLGTPSGNEQFF. This chain connects TRBV11-2 to TRBJ2-1; D may be TRBD2 (5 bases). Trimming took 1 base from V and 6 from J, leaving 13 bases between them. The germline CDR1 and CDR2 sequences are SGHAT and FQNNGV. The CDR3 has 15 residues.

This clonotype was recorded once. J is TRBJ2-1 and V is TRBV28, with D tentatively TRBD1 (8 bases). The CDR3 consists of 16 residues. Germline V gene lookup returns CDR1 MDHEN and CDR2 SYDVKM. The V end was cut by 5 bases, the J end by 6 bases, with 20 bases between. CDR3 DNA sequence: TGTGCCAGCAGTACGAGCGGGGCAGGGGGCATCAATGAGCAGTTCTTC. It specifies CASSTSGAGGINEQFF.

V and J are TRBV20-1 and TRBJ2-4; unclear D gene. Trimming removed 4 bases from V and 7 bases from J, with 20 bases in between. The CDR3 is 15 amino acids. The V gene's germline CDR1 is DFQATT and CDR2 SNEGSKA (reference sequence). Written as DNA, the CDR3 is TGCAGTGCTACCCCCCCAGAAGCCCTGCGGAACATTCAGTACTTC. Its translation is CSATPPEALRNIQYF.